This TCR beta chain was retrieved from a study of OX40 agonist ivuxolimab in advanced cancers. Study background: The patients received ivuxolimab by intravenous route every 2 weeks at 0.01 to 10 mg/kg. A male proportion of approximately 80% was recorded, with mean age approximately 57 years and range about 20 to 79. Previous treatment with anti-PD-1, anti-PD-L1 or anti-CTLA-4 therapy was allowed; under 50% had received some.

Patients had blood sampled at baseline and again on cycle 4 day 1 and cycle 7 day 1. From germline, CDR1 is SEHNR and CDR2 FQNEAQ (reference sequence). V lost 0 bases to trimming and J lost 0 bases, with 12 bases between them. This CDR3 region has 16 residues. Produced via immunoSEQ multiplex PCR; TCRdb's table is partial and in-frame only. Of about 58,000 clones listed, roughly 88% are singletons. The V gene is TRBV7-9, the J gene TRBJ2-7; D not resolved. The sequencing here drew on CD4+ or CD8+ T cells sorted from blood, taken in a trial of the OX40 agonist ivuxolimab. The TCR comes from an adult with an advanced solid tumor such as melanoma, head and neck, liver or kidney cancer. CDR3 in amino acids: CASSLAGGRSSYEQYF. CDR3 nucleotides: TGTGCCAGCAGCTTAGCTGGCGGTCGGAGCTCCTACGAGCAGTACTTC.